Given below is one T cell receptor beta chain in context. Its antigen is as yet unknown. From the RT-PCR reads, TCRdb called clonotypes with MiXCR, one entry per CDR3 protein. The profile covers some 300,000 distinct CDR3 sequences, with approximately 23% appearing a single time and about 9.3% taken by the ten largest. This record belongs to a study of response to subunit inactivated influenza vaccine. General study results and limits: After each seasonal influenza vaccination, few new T cells are recruited, the authors suggested.

This CDR3 is 12 amino acids long. Trimming pared 8 bases from V and 5 bases from J, leaving 11 bases between. The V gene is TRBV12-3 or TRBV12-4, the J gene TRBJ2-3, with D hard to call. Here the sequenced sample was PBMCs from blood, taken about 19 months after vaccination. The sequence derives from a man between 50 and 75 years old who received an inactivated influenza vaccine. The CDR3 bases are TGTGCCAGCGGACCCGCTGGAGATACGCAGTATTTT. Translation: CASGPAGDTQYF.